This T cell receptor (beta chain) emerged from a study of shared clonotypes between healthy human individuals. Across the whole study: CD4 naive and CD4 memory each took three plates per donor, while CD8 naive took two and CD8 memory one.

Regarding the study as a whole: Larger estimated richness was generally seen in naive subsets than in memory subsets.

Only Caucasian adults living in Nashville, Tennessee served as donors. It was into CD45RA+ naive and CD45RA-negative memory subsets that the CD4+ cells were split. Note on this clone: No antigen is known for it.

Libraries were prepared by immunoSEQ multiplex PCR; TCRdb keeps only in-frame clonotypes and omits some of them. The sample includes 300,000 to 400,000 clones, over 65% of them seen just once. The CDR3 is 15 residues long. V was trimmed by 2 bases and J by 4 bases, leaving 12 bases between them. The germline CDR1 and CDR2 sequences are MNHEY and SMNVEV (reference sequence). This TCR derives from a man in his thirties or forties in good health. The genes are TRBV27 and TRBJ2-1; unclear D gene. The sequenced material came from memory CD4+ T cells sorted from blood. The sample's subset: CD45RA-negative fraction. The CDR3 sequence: CASSLDIIRYNEQFF. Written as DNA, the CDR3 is TGTGCCAGCAGTTTAGACATCATACGATACAATGAGCAGTTCTTC.